This T cell receptor (beta chain) is drawn from a study of T-cell reconstitution after alpha-beta-depleted transplantation in children. This clonotype turned up a few times. Trimming took off 7 bases at V and 1 base at J, with 13 bases between the two ends. This CDR3 contains 14 residues. Germline values: CDR1 MNHNS, CDR2 SASEGT. Preparation of the TCRbeta library was carried out with unique molecular identifiers. TCRdb passed the PCR reads through MiXCR, listing each CDR3 protein once. The profile shows around 200,000 distinct CDR3 sequences, approximately 6.8% of them singletons. V gene TRBV6-1 combines with J gene TRBJ1-1; D gene unclear. This specimen was PBMCs from the stem cell graft donor, taken from the stem cell graft. The sequence came from a human donor who donated a stem cell graft to a child with Wiskott-Aldrich syndrome. CDR3 DNA: TGTGCCAGCAACCTGGCAGGCCCGAACACTGAAGCTTTCTTT. Its translation is CASNLAGPNTEAFF.